This T cell receptor (beta chain) derives from a study of OX40 agonist ivuxolimab in advanced cancers. Turning to the overall study: Ivuxolimab was a fully human IgG2 agonistic monoclonal antibody targeting the costimulatory receptor OX40 (CD134). Intravenous ivuxolimab was administered to patients every 2 weeks at six dose levels: 0.01, 0.1, 0.3, 1.5, 3 and 10 mg/kg. Of the 50 to 55 patients in dose escalation, 19 had hepatocellular carcinoma, some 15 had melanoma, 9 had renal cell carcinoma and 9 had head and neck cancer. A male proportion of 82.7% and a mean age of approximately 61 years, ranging from roughly 23 to 80, were recorded for the dose-escalation cohort. Prior anti-PD-1, anti-PD-L1 or anti-CTLA-4 therapy was permitted, and checkpoint inhibitors had been received by around 39% of dose-escalation patients. Three dose-escalation patients achieved partial responses, one with hepatocellular carcinoma and two with cutaneous melanoma. Peripheral TCRbeta sequencing was intended to test whether TCR sequence diversity was altered and clonal T-cell expansion was caused by ivuxolimab. The monotherapy dose-escalation portion (N ≈ 50 patients) of the phase I ivuxolimab trial is reported in the paper.

Paper-wide results and their limitations: Which antigens the clonally expanded peripheral T cells were specific for was not determined. Partial responders in the 0.1-3.0 mg/kg groups had among the lowest normalized peripheral clonal expansion, especially among CD8+ T cells. After ivuxolimab, more expanded clones were found on average in CD8+ T cells than in CD4+ T cells. At doses of 0.1 to 3.0 mg/kg, clonal expansion of both CD4+ and CD8+ blood T cells was observed from baseline to week 6. Low levels of normalized T-cell clonal expansion were also seen in some nonresponding patients.

To sequence the TCRbeta CDR3 region, genomic DNA was isolated from the sorted cells. The immunoSEQ Assay was used to sequence the TCRbeta CDR3 regions. Entries here come from immuneACCESS through TCRdb and include only in-frame sequences with V and J called. Some clones fail to appear in such tables; in the studies checked, an unresolved V gene covers under half of the shortfall, and the cause of the remainder is unknown. Across this sample there are 80,000 to 100,000 clones, with approximately 90% seen only once. Of the sample, 0.33% is held by the ten largest clones. The trial excluded patients who had a history of autoimmune disease or who were on systemic immunosuppression. Peripheral blood for TCR sequencing was drawn from every dose cohort at baseline, at cycle 4 day 1 and at cycle 7 day 1. The samples were taken from a phase I, first-in-human, multicenter, open-label dose-escalation trial of ivuxolimab. Adults with locally advanced or metastatic head and neck squamous cell, hepatocellular, melanoma or renal cell carcinoma were enrolled in the trial. Before TCR sequencing, CD4+ T cells and CD8+ T cells from peripheral blood were sorted into separate populations.

As concerns this clone: The clone's antigen remains unknown. Base quality data are lacking; no much larger clone is found one base away.

Sequences SGHVS (CDR1) and FNYEAQ (CDR2) are obtained from the germline V gene. The junction carries 21 bases between V and J, which are trimmed by 5 bases and 8 bases respectively. Including the terminal cysteine and phenylalanine, the CDR3 comprises 15 residues. The DNA shown is the 45-base CDR3, in frame from base 1. Sequenced material: CD4+ or CD8+ T cells sorted from blood, taken in a trial of the OX40 agonist ivuxolimab. The rearrangement combines TRBV7-6 with TRBJ1-2, with the identity of the D gene unclear. The sequence derives from an adult with an advanced solid tumor such as melanoma, head and neck, liver or kidney cancer. The DNA sequence is as follows: TGTGCCAGCAGCCTCAAGGCTACGGACGTCTGGGGCTACACCTTC. This codes for CASSLKATDVWGYTF.